A single T cell receptor beta chain is shown here with its context. The sample is drawn from a study of blood T cell repertoires in COVID-19. This CDR3 has 15 amino acids. Trimming took 6 bases from V and 7 from J; bases not matched to a gene: 10. Germline loops: CDR1 MDHEN, CDR2 SYDVKM. Some clones are missing from TCRdb's copy, which holds only in-frame ones; the method was immunoSEQ multiplex PCR. This table has under 30,000 clones, roughly nine tenths appearing once. The sequenced material came from peripheral blood. The clonotype originates from a human donor in a cohort sampled during active COVID-19. The rearrangement links TRBV28 to TRBJ1-4, with 8 bases aligning to TRBD1. Written as DNA, the CDR3 is TGTGCCAGCAGCGAAGGGGTCAGGGGGCTTGAAAAACTGTTTTTT. Its translation: CASSEGVRGLEKLFF. Supplemented by reference TRBV28 and TRBJ1-4, the full variable domain reads DVKVTQSSRYLVKRTGEKVFLECVQDMDHENMFWYRQDPGLGLRLIYFSYDVKMKEKGDIPEGYSVSREKKERFSLILESASTNQTSMYLCASSEGVRGLEKLFFGSGTQLSVL.